The clone carrying this TCR beta chain was detected only a few times. Antigen specificity is unknown. Relative to the germline gene, one junction end is altered; a read error may explain this. The data are from a study of T cells in Graves' hyperthyroidism and ophthalmopathy. CDR1 LGHDT and CDR2 YNNKEL come from the germline V gene (reference sequence). The CDR3 contains 15 residues. For the diagnoses, clinical symptoms, serum thyroxine and TRAb, thyroid ultrasound and orbital computed tomography were used. The PBMCs were sourced from fresh peripheral blood (around 10 ml). Amplification yielded TCR beta CDR3 regions, with RNA transcripts as the source. HTBI primers were used for first-round RT-PCR of the TCR CDR3. Using its own MiXCR run on the multiplex PCR reads, TCRdb lists one record per CDR3 protein. This table holds 400,000 to 550,000 distinct CDR3 sequences, approximately 25% found once. General study findings and limits: Most clonotypes expanded in thyroid above 0.001 were likewise present in blood. Progression to ophthalmopathy was predicted a median of about six months early.

The TCR originated in a woman aged 25 to 39 with Graves' ophthalmopathy. Sequencing was performed on blood. The gene calls are TRBV3-1 and TRBJ2-7; D is ambiguous. The CDR3 nucleotides are TGTGCCAACAGCCAAGATCCATATGGTTCCTACGAGCAGTACTTC. This sequence encodes CANSQDPYGSYEQYF.